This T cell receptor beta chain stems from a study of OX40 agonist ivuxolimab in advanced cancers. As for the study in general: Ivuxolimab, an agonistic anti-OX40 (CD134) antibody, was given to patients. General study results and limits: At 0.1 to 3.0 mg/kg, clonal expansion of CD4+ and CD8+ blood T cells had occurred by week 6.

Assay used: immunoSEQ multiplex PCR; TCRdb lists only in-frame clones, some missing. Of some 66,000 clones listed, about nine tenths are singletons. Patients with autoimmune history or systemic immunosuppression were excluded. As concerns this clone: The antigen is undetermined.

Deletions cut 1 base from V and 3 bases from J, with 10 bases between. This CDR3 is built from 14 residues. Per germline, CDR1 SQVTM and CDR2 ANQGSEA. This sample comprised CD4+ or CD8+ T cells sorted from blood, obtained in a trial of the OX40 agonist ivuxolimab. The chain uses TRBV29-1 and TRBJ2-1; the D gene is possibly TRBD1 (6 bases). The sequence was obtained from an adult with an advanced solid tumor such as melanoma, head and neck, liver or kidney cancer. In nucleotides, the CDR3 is TGCAGCGTTGAAGGGGGGCAGTTCTACAATGAGCAGTTCTTC. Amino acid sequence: CSVEGGQFYNEQFF.